This T cell receptor (beta chain) comes out of a study of T cell clonality in common variable immunodeficiency. Between the trimmed V and J ends, which lost 2 bases and 6 bases, there was a span of 8 bases. CDR3 length: 11 residues. Germline assignment: CDR1 GTSNPN and CDR2 SVGIG (reference sequence). Aged roughly 9 to 65 years, CVID subjects averaged around 40 years old. Each donor provided about 5 to 8 ml of heparinized whole blood. Whole-study results and caveats: Fewer TCRbeta clones were shared among CVID subjects than controls. Fewer deletions and N-nucleotide insertions were reportedly seen in common variable immunodeficiency TCR beta sequences.

The assay was immunoSEQ multiplex PCR, and TCRdb's table has in-frame clones only and misses some. Listed here are about 23,000 clones without any singletons, the top ten holding approximately 10%. This clone has just a few counts. Its antigen is not known. The CDR3 end is not reached by the read, which stops 3 residues before it; the germline J gene fills it in. The sequence was obtained from a human donor with common variable immunodeficiency. The sample was peripheral blood mononuclear cells. V usage is TRBV30 and J usage is TRBJ2-7; D gene uncertain. This CDR3 reads CAWSNGGEQYF. Incomplete CDR3 DNA: TGTGCCTGGAGTAACGGTGGCGAG.